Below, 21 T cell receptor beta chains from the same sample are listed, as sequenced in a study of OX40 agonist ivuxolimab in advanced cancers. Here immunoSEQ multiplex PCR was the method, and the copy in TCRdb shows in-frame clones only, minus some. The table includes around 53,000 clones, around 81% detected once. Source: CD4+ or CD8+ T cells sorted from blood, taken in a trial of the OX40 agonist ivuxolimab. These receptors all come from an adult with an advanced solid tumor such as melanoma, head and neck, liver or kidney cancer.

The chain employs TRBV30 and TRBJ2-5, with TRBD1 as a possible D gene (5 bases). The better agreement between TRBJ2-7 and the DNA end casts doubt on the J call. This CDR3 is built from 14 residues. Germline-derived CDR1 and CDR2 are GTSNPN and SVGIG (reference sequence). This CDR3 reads CAWSQGPVDNEQYF. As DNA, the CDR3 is TGTGCCTGGAGCCAGGGTCCCGTGGACAACGAGCAGTACTTC.

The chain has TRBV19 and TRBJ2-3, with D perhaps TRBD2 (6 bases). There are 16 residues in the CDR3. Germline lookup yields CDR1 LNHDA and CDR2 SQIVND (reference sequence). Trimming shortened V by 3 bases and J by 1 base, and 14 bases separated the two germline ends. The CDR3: CASSIGWRGGTDTQYF. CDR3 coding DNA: TGTGCCAGTAGTATTGGGTGGCGGGGCGGCACAGATACGCAGTATTTT.

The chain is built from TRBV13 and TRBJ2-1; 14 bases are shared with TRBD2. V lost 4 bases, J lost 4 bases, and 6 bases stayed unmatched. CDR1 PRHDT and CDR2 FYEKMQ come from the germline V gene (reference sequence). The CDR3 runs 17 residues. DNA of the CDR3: TGTGCCAGCAGCTCCCGACTAGCGGGGGGGATGTACAATGAGCAGTTCTTC. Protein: CASSSRLAGGMYNEQFF.

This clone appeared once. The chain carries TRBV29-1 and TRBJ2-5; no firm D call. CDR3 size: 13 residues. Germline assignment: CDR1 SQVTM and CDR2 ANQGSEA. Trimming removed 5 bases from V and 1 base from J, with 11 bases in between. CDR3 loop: CSVFNVGQETQYF. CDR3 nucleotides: TGCAGCGTTTTTAATGTGGGCCAAGAGACCCAGTACTTC.

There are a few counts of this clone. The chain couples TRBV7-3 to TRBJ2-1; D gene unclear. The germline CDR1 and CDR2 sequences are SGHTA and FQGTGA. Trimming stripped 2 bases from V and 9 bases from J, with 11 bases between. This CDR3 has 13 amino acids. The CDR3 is CASSLDQHREQFF. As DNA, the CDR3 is TGTGCCAGCAGCTTAGACCAGCACCGTGAGCAGTTCTTC.

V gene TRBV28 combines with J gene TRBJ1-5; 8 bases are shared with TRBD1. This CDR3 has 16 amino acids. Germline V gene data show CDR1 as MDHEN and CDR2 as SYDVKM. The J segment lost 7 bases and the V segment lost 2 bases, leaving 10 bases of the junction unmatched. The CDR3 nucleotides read TGTGCCAGCAGTTTACCCGACAGGGGCCAACACCAGCCCCAGCATTTT. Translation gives CASSLPDRGQHQPQHF.

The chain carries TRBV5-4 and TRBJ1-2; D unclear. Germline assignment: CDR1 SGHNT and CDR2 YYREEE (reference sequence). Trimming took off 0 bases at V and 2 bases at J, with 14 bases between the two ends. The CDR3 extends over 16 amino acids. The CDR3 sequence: CASSLGLGSSNYGYTF. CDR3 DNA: TGTGCCAGCAGCTTGGGGTTGGGCAGCTCGAACTATGGCTACACCTTC. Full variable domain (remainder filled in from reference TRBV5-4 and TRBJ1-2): ETGVTQSPTHLIKTRGQQVTLRCSSQSGHNTVSWYQQALGQGPQFIFQYYREEENGRGNFPPRFSGLQFPNYSSELNVNALELDDSALYLCASSLGLGSSNYGYTFGSGTRLTVV.

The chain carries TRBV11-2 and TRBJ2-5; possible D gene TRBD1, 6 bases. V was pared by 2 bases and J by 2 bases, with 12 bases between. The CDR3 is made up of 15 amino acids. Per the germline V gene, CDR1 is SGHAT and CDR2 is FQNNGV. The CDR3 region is CASSLIRGLQETQYF. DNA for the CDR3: TGTGCCAGCAGCTTAATCAGGGGCCTTCAAGAGACCCAGTACTTC.

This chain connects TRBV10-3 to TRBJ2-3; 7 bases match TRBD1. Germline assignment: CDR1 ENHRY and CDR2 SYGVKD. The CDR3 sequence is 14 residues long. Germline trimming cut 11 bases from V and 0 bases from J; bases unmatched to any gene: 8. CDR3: CALRQGSSTDTQYF. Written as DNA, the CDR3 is TGTGCCTTAAGACAGGGCTCTAGCACAGATACGCAGTATTTT.

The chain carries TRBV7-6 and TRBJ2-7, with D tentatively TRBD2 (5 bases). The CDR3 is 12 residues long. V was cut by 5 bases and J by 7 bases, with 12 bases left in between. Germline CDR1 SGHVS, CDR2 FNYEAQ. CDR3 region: CASSPRDGEQYF. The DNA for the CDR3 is TGTGCCAGCAGCCCCCGGGATGGAGAGCAGTACTTC.

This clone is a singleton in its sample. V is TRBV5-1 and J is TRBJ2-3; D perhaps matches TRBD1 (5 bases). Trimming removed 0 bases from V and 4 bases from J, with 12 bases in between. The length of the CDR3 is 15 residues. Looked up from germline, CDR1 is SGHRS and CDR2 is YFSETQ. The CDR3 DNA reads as TGCGCCAGCAGCTTGGACAGGTGGACCGCAGATACGCAGTATTTT. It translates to CASSLDRWTADTQYF.

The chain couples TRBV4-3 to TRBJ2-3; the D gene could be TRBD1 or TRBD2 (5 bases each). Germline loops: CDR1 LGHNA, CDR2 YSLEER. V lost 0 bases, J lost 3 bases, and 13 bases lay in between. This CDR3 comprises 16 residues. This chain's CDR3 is CASSQDLTGRTDTQYF. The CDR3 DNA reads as TGCGCCAGCAGCCAAGACTTGACGGGGCGGACAGATACGCAGTATTTT.

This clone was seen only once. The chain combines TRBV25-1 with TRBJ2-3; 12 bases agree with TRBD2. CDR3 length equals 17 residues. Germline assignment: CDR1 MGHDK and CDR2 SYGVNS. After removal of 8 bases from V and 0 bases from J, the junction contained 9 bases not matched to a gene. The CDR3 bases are TGTGCCAGCTCACCGGGACTAGCGGGCTCTAGCACAGATACGCAGTATTTT. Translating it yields CASSPGLAGSSTDTQYF.

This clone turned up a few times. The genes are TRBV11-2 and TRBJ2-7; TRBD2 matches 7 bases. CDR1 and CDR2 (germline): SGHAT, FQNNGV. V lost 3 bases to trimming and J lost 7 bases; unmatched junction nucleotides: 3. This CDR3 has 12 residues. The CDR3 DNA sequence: TGTGCCAGCAGCTTGACCGGGGGGGAGCAGTACTTC. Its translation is CASSLTGGEQYF.

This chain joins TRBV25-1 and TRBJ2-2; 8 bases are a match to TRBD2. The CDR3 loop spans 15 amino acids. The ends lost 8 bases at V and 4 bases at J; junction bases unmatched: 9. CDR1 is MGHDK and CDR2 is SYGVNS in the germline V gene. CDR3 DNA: TGTGCCAGCCGAAGTAGCGGGGAGGGCACCGGGGAGCTGTTTTTT. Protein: CASRSSGEGTGELFF.

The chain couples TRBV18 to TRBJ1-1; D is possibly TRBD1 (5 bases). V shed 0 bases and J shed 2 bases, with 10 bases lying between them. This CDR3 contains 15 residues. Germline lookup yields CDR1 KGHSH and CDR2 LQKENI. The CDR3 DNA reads TGTGCCAGCTCACCACCCACAGGCTCTAACACTGAAGCTTTCTTT. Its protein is CASSPPTGSNTEAFF. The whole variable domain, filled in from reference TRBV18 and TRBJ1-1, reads NAGVMQNPRHLVRRRGQEARLRCSPMKGHSHVYWYRQLPEEGLKFMVYLQKENIIDESGMPKERFSAEFPKEGPSILRIQQVVRGDSAAYFCASSPPTGSNTEAFFGQGTRLTVV.

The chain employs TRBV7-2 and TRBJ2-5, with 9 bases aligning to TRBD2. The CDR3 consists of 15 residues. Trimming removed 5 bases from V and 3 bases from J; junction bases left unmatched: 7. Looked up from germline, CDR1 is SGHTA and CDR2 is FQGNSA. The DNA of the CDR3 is TGTGCCAGCAGCAGGACATCTAGCGGGGAAGAGACCCAGTACTTC. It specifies CASSRTSSGEETQYF.

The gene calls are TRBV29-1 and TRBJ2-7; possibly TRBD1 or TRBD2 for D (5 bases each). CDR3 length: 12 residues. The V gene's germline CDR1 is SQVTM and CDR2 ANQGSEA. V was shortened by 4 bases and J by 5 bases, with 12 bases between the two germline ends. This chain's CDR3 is CSVAGPRNEQYF. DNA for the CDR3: TGCAGCGTTGCGGGACCAAGGAACGAGCAGTACTTC.

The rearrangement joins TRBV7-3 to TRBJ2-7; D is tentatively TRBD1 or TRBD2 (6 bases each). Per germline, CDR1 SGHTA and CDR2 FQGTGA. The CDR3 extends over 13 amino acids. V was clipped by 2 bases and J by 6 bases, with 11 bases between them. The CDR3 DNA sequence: TGTGCCAGCAGCTTAGGGGGGCACCGCGAGCAGTACTTC. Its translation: CASSLGGHREQYF.

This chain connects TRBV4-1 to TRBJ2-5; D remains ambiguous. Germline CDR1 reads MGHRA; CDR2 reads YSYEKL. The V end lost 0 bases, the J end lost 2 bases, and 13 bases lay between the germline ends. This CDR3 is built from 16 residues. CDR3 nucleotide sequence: TGCGCCAGCAGCCAAGAGAGCGCAGGTCCTCAAGAGACCCAGTACTTC. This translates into CASSQESAGPQETQYF.

CDR3 sequence: CASSLDHYNSPLHF. CDR3 nucleotide sequence: TGTGCCAGCAGCCTCGACCACTATAATTCACCCCTCCACTTT. The chain uses TRBV6-5 and TRBJ1-6, with unresolved D. Looked up from germline, CDR1 is MNHEY and CDR2 is SVGAGI. This CDR3 comprises 14 residues. Trimming took off 6 bases at V and 3 bases at J, with 9 bases between the two ends.